The clone carrying this T cell receptor (beta chain) showed up just a few times. Its cognate antigen is unknown. The CDR3 spans 14 residues. V was shortened by 6 bases and J by 1 base, with 13 bases between the two germline ends. PCR was performed a second time for about 6 to 11 cycles using a sample-barcoded 5' primer and a J-beta primer mix. Every cDNA was tagged by a template-switch adaptor with 12 random nucleotides. Each CDR3 protein gets one entry after TCRdb re-called the 5' RACE reads with MiXCR. The data hold about 2 million distinct CDR3 sequences, with roughly 49% observed a single time. This sample is drawn from a study of blood T cells in healthy people across ages. Study conclusions and caveats: Older age coincided with a roughly linear decline in TCR beta diversity per million T cells. Possibly confounding the expanded clonotype changes was the fact that donor CMV status was unknown. Long-lived and aged donors differed, with more naive CD4+ cells and higher diversity in the long-lived.

This chain links TRBV12-3 or TRBV12-4 with TRBJ2-7; D remains ambiguous. The sequence came from a woman aged 40 to 50 in good health. Input material: blood. The CDR3: CASRDLGLSYEQYF. The CDR3 nucleotides are TGTGCCAGCAGGGACCTGGGCCTATCCTACGAGCAGTACTTC.